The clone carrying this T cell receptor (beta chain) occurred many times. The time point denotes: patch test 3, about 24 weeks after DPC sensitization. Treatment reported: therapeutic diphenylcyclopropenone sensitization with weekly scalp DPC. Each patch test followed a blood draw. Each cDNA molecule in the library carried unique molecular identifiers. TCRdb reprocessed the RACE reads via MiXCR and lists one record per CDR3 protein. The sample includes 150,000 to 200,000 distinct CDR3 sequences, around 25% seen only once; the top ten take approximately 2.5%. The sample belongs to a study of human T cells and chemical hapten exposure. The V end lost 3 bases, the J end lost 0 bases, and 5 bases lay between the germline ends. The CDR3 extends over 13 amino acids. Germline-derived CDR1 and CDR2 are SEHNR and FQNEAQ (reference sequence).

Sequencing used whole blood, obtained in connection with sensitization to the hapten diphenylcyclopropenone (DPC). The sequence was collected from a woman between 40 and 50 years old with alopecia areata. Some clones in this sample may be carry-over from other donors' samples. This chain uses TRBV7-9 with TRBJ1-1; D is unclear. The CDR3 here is CASSFGLNTEAFF. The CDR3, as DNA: TGTGCCAGCAGCTTCGGACTGAACACTGAAGCTTTCTTT. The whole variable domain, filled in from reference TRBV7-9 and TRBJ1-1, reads DTGVSQNPRHKITKRGQNVTFRCDPISEHNRLYWYRQTLGQGPEFLTYFQNEAQLEKSRLLSDRFSAERPKGSFSTLEIQRTEQGDSAMYLCASSFGLNTEAFFGQGTRLTVV.